This T cell receptor beta chain is drawn from a study of neoadjuvant nivolumab and ipilimumab in lung cancer (dated by TCRdb to about 2020). Regarding the study in general: Nivolumab was given at 3 mg/kg intravenously on days 1, 15 and 29, and the combination arm added ipilimumab 1 mg/kg on day 1 only. TCR repertoires were compared between pretherapy (baseline) peripheral blood and tumors resected at surgery after neoadjuvant immune checkpoint blockade. Matched pretherapy and resected tumor pairs were analyzed for seven patients, of whom four received nivolumab and three received nivolumab plus ipilimumab. A total of around 46 patients with operable NSCLC were treated in the trial, with approximately 23 randomized to nivolumab monotherapy and about 21 randomized to nivolumab plus ipilimumab. The major pathologic response (MPR) rate in the intention-to-treat population in each study arm was designated as the primary trial endpoint. Broad study findings and their caveats: From pretherapy to surgery, tumor T-cell richness and clonality went up in three of three dual-therapy tumors, versus only two of four nivolumab-treated tumors. No significant correlation was found between TCR clonality and pathologic tumor regression, and only a single major-pathologic-response sample was available for the analysis of TCR clonality versus pathologic tumor regression. TCR sequencing was performed in a small number of samples. Pretherapy blood TCR richness correlated positively with richness in tumors resected after neoadjuvant therapy (Spearman R ≈ 0.8). Resected tumors had greater TCR richness and clonality than tumor-adjacent uninvolved lung, and increases were observed in more dual-therapy-treated tumors.

According to the germline V gene, CDR1 reads SNHLY and CDR2 reads FYNNEI. V is pared back by 8 bases and J by 2 bases, with 13 bases lying between the germline termini. From the cysteine up to the phenylalanine, the CDR3 has a length of 14 residues. Solely the CDR3 DNA is kept, with 42 bases framed from the first base. A note on this clone: Which antigen it targets is not known. There are no base qualities to consult, and no much larger clone falls within one base.

This sample's time point label indicates: at surgical resection after neoadjuvant nivolumab +/- ipilimumab. The samples were obtained from NEOSTAR, a phase 2 randomized trial that tested neoadjuvant nivolumab or nivolumab plus ipilimumab, followed by surgery, in operable NSCLC. Tumor-adjacent uninvolved lung was collected at resection and served as a matched non-tumor comparison for resected tumor TCR repertoires. The library came from the immunoSEQ multiplex PCR assay. As for the original processing: Repertoires were summarized by richness and clonality, and significantly expanded and contracted clones were identified between pre- and post-therapy samples. TCRdb stores this immuneACCESS table with in-frame sequences only. Part of the clones is absent; in the studies checked, under half of the shortfall reflects unresolved V genes, and no reason is known for the rest. That table gives V, J and clone size, and the DNA gave D and trimming. The sample table records about 8,100 clones; about 76% of these occur just once. The ten most abundant clones make up approximately 6.7% of the sample.

The specimen comprised adjacent normal lung tissue, sampled after neoadjuvant nivolumab, alone or with ipilimumab, at or shortly before surgery. The chain couples TRBV2 to TRBJ2-1, and possibly TRBD1, on 5 matching bases. The source of this sequence is an adult with non-small cell lung cancer. In nucleotides, the sequence is TGTGCCAGCCTCTTGGGGCGGACCTACAATGAGCAGTTCTTC. This sequence encodes CASLLGRTYNEQFF.